This T cell receptor (beta chain) is from a study of T cell responses to AZD1222 COVID-19 vaccine. Study observations and caveats: Clonal diversity may have been underestimated in mostly white British donors. Repertoire samples came only from after the peak T cell response. Across spike, vaccine-associated CD4 TCRs were found, dominant at 160-218 and 743-854. Baseline seropositivity occurred in only a handful of AZD1222 recipients.

With 0 bases clipped from V and 6 bases from J, the junction kept 6 bases outside the gene matches. The CDR3 has 15 residues. Germline V gene sequence: CDR1 MNHEY, CDR2 SMNVEV (reference sequence). For this clone: Its antigen is undetermined.

Assay used: immunoSEQ multiplex PCR; TCRdb lists only in-frame clones, some missing. The sample holds about 100,000 clones, approximately 90% seen once. The chain employs TRBV27 and TRBJ1-1, with 8 nucleotides matching TRBD1. The receptor was isolated from an adult in good health. This specimen consisted of peripheral blood, obtained on day 0 of AZD1222 vaccination. The DNA for the CDR3 is TGTGCCAGCAGTTTATCCAAGACAGGGGTCGCTGAAGCTTTCTTT. Amino acids: CASSLSKTGVAEAFF.